These 24 T cell receptor beta chains were all obtained from the same sample, sequenced in a study of blood T cell repertoires in COVID-19. Clones were read by immunoSEQ multiplex PCR, and TCRdb kept only the in-frame ones, dropping some. The table lists about 62,000 clones, around 83% of them singletons. The source material was peripheral blood. These receptors were taken from a human donor in a cohort sampled during active COVID-19.

This clone showed up just a few times. The chain carries TRBV7-9 and TRBJ2-1, with 7 positions matching TRBD2. Germline assignment: CDR1 SEHNR and CDR2 FQNEAQ (reference sequence). With V trimmed by 3 bases and J by 14 bases, 13 bases remained unmatched. CDR3 length equals 14 residues. This chain's CDR3 is CASSLGGDYPHEFF. In DNA form, the CDR3 reads TGTGCCAGCAGCTTGGGGGGGGACTACCCCCACGAGTTCTTC.

V gene TRBV3-1 (or the pseudogene TRBV3-2) combines with J gene TRBJ2-1, with D perhaps matching TRBD2 (6 bases). Germline values: CDR1 LGHDT, CDR2 YNNKEL (reference sequence). The CDR3 runs to 12 residues. The germline V and J ends were trimmed by 8 bases and 9 bases, with 14 bases remaining between them. The CDR3 spells CASAPGVGEQFF. Written as DNA, the CDR3 is TGTGCCAGCGCCCCGGGAGTGGGTGAGCAGTTCTTC.

This chain joins TRBV19 and TRBJ2-2; D uncertain. Deletions cut 4 bases from V and 6 bases from J, with 9 bases between. This CDR3 spans 13 amino acids. CDR1 LNHDA and CDR2 SQIVND come from the germline V gene (reference sequence). CDR3 nucleotides: TGTGCCAGTAGTAAGAGAGCCCCCGGGGAGCTGTTTTTT. The encoded protein is CASSKRAPGELFF.

The chain is built from TRBV4-1 and TRBJ1-2; D possibly corresponds to TRBD1 (5 bases). Germline assignment: CDR1 MGHRA and CDR2 YSYEKL. This CDR3 region has 15 residues. V was pared by 0 bases and J by 5 bases, with 13 bases between. CDR3 amino acids: CASSQEPGSTYGYTF. For the CDR3, the DNA is TGCGCCAGCAGCCAAGAGCCAGGGTCAACTTATGGCTACACCTTC.

The chain joins TRBV5-6 to TRBJ2-4, with 7 bases aligning to TRBD2. CDR1 SGHDT and CDR2 YYEEEE come from the germline V gene. The CDR3 totals 14 residues. J was trimmed by 7 bases and V by 1 base; bases with no gene match: 5. CDR3 sequence (DNA): TGTGCCAGCAGCTTGCGGCTCGGGGGGAACATTCAGTACTTC. Its protein product is CASSLRLGGNIQYF.

CDR3 protein: CASRGAGTSGGELFF. In DNA, the CDR3 is TGCGCCAGCAGGGGGGCAGGGACGTCTGGCGGGGAGCTGTTTTTT. This chain joins TRBV5-1 and TRBJ2-2; maybe TRBD1 (6 bases). The V gene lost 5 bases and the J gene lost 7 bases, with 18 bases spanning the gap. This CDR3 comprises 15 residues. Germline loops: CDR1 SGHRS, CDR2 YFSETQ.

In its sample, this clone was seen once. The chain combines TRBV3-1 (or the pseudogene TRBV3-2) with TRBJ1-3; D is unclear. Germline loops: CDR1 LGHDT, CDR2 YNNKEL (reference sequence). Trimming left V 4 bases short and J 3 bases short, with 13 bases between. The CDR3 loop spans 15 amino acids. The CDR3 nucleotides read TGTGCCAGCAGCCCGTCGGAGTCGGGTGGAAACACCATATATTTT. Translation: CASSPSESGGNTIYF.

This clone was seen once. The genes are TRBV4-2 and TRBJ1-3; the D gene is possibly TRBD1 (5 bases). The V end lost 4 bases, the J end lost 2 bases, and 18 bases lay between the germline ends. The CDR3 spans 17 residues. CDR1 is LGHNA, CDR2 YNFKEQ, per germline. The CDR3 is CASSPGLRGRAGNTIYF. DNA of the CDR3: TGTGCCAGCAGCCCTGGCCTAAGGGGAAGGGCTGGAAACACCATATATTTT.

In this sample, this clone turned up a few times. V is TRBV5-1 and J is TRBJ2-1; D remains unclear. Germline V lookup: CDR1 SGHRS, CDR2 YFSETQ. V gave up 4 bases and J gave up 5 bases, with 10 bases separating them. The length of the CDR3 is 13 residues. The CDR3, as DNA: TGCGCCAGCAGCCTCGCTACTGACAATGAGCAGTTCTTC. Encoded protein: CASSLATDNEQFF. Full variable domain (outside the CDR3, taken from reference TRBV5-1 and TRBJ2-1): KAGVTQTPRYLIKTRGQQVTLSCSPISGHRSVSWYQQTPGQGLQFLFEYFSETQRNKGNFPGRFSGRQFSNSRSEMNVSTLELGDSALYLCASSLATDNEQFFGPGTRLTVL.

The chain employs TRBV7-2 and TRBJ2-3; TRBD2 might be the D (6 bases). V lost 5 bases to trimming and J lost 2 bases, with 17 bases between them. This CDR3 contains 16 residues. Germline V CDR1 and CDR2: SGHTA, FQGNSA. The CDR3, as DNA: TGTGCCAGCAGCCTCAACCCCGCGGGGCCCACAGATACGCAGTATTTT. Protein product: CASSLNPAGPTDTQYF.

The chain carries TRBV5-6 and TRBJ2-5; perhaps TRBD1 as D (5 bases). The CDR3 contains 13 residues. Per the germline V gene, CDR1 is SGHDT and CDR2 is YYEEEE. V was shortened by 5 bases and J by 6 bases, with 14 bases between the two germline ends. This chain's CDR3 is CASSVGRVKTQYF. The CDR3, as DNA: TGTGCCAGCAGTGTGGGCAGGGTAAAGACCCAGTACTTC.

V is TRBV10-3 and J is TRBJ2-7; no clear D gene. The V gene lost 0 bases and the J gene lost 2 bases, with 11 bases spanning the gap. The germline gives CDR1 ENHRY, CDR2 SYGVKD. The CDR3 has 15 residues. The CDR3 region is CAISESKVLTYEQYF. The CDR3, as DNA: TGTGCCATCAGTGAGTCAAAAGTCCTAACCTACGAGCAGTACTTC.

The chain joins TRBV19 to TRBJ2-7; 8 positions match TRBD2. CDR3 length equals 14 residues. With V trimmed by 4 bases and J by 5 bases, 7 bases remained unmatched. Germline loops: CDR1 LNHDA, CDR2 SQIVND (reference sequence). For the CDR3, the DNA is TGTGCCAGTAGTACGGTAGCGGGGAGCAACGAGCAGTACTTC. Translating it yields CASSTVAGSNEQYF.

The chain is built from TRBV27 and TRBJ2-5; maybe TRBD2 (5 bases). Trimming cost V 7 bases and J 6 bases, with 12 bases left between them. CDR3 length equals 12 residues. CDR1 and CDR2 (germline): MNHEY, SMNVEV (reference sequence). The CDR3 nucleotides read TGTGCCAGCATCTTCGGGGAACAGACCCAGTACTTC. As protein: CASIFGEQTQYF.

The V call is TRBV12-5, the J call TRBJ2-5; 8 nucleotides match TRBD1. The germline CDR1 and CDR2 sequences are LGHNT and FRNRAP. V lost 1 base, J lost 2 bases, and 3 bases stayed unmatched. The CDR3 extends over 15 amino acids. CDR3 DNA: TGTGCTAGTGGTTTGGGGACAGGGCGACAAGAGACCCAGTACTTC. It codes for CASGLGTGRQETQYF.

J is TRBJ2-1 and V is TRBV9; TRBD2 agrees at 8 bases. This CDR3 spans 15 amino acids. Per the germline V gene, CDR1 is SGDLS and CDR2 is YYNGEE. The J segment lost 7 bases and the V segment lost 0 bases, leaving 6 bases of the junction unmatched. The CDR3 bases are TGTGCCAGCAGCGTAGTCGCAGCGGGAGTGAATGAGCAGTTCTTC. Translation: CASSVVAAGVNEQFF.

This chain links TRBV11-2 with TRBJ2-1, with TRBD1 matching 8 bases. CDR1 is SGHAT and CDR2 is FQNNGV in the germline V gene. CDR3 length: 14 residues. With V trimmed by 1 base and J by 14 bases, 10 bases remained unmatched. The CDR3 protein is CASSLVRGGQGKFF. The DNA for the CDR3 is TGTGCCAGCAGCTTAGTGAGGGGAGGACAGGGCAAGTTCTTC.

The chain joins TRBV3-1 (or the pseudogene TRBV3-2) to TRBJ2-7, with 14 positions matching TRBD2. This CDR3 is 16 amino acids long. Per germline, CDR1 LGHDT and CDR2 YNNKEL (reference sequence). The V segment lost 4 bases and the J segment 3 bases; nucleotides outside the gene matches: 5. CDR3 coding DNA: TGTGCCAGCAGCCCCATGGGACTAGCGGGGGACTACGAGCAGTACTTC. Translating gives CASSPMGLAGDYEQYF.

This clone was seen only a few times. The chain's CDR3 is CASSIGVSGNTIYF. CDR3 bases: TGTGCCAGTAGTATCGGAGTCTCTGGAAACACCATATATTTT. V gene TRBV19 combines with J gene TRBJ1-3; D is undetermined. V was trimmed by 3 bases and J by 0 bases, leaving 6 bases between them. CDR3 length: 14 residues. Looked up from germline, CDR1 is LNHDA and CDR2 is SQIVND (reference sequence).

The chain uses TRBV28 and TRBJ2-7; TRBD1 matches 7 bases. From germline, CDR1 is MDHEN and CDR2 SYDVKM. The junction had 9 bases not matched to a gene; V was cut back by 2 bases and J by 2 bases. The CDR3 is made up of 16 amino acids. The CDR3 spells CASSLTLTGLTYEQYF. DNA for the CDR3: TGTGCCAGCAGTTTAACCCTGACAGGGTTAACCTACGAGCAGTACTTC.

The chain links TRBV23-1 to TRBJ1-1; a weak D match, TRBD1 (6 bases). TRBV23-1 is treated as an ORF (open reading frame) with a function not yet certain. The V end lost 0 bases, the J end lost 1 base, and 24 bases lay between the germline ends. The length of the CDR3 is 20 residues. CDR3: CASSQSRRDMATEGNTEAFF. The CDR3 DNA reads as TGCGCCAGCAGTCAATCTCGTAGGGACATGGCGACCGAGGGGAACACTGAAGCTTTCTTT.

This clone came up once. This chain links TRBV6-6 with TRBJ2-5; possibly TRBD1 for D (7 bases). This CDR3 has 14 residues. Trimming removed 2 bases at V and 4 bases at J, with 11 bases between. CDR1 and CDR2 from the germline V gene are MNHNY and SVGAGI (reference sequence). The DNA for the CDR3 is TGTGCCAGCAGTTACACAGGGGAGGCAGAGACCCAGTACTTC. Encoded protein: CASSYTGEAETQYF.

A note on this clone: Different DNA sequences within this sample yield the same CDR3. The V call is TRBV5-1, the J call TRBJ2-7; D is undetermined. The CDR3 contains 12 residues. The ends were cut back, 0 bases at V and 3 bases at J, with 4 bases in the middle. CDR1 and CDR2 (germline): SGHRS, YFSETQ. As DNA, the CDR3 is TGCGCCAGCAGCTTGGACGGCTACGAGCAGTACTTC. Translated, it gives CASSLDGYEQYF.

In DNA form, the CDR3 reads TGCGCCAGCAGCTTTCTACCGGGACAGGGCAATGGCTACACCTTC. It codes for CASSFLPGQGNGYTF. The rearrangement links TRBV5-1 to TRBJ1-2, with 9 bases matching TRBD1. Per germline, CDR1 SGHRS and CDR2 YFSETQ. The V gene end was trimmed by 2 bases and the J gene end by 6 bases; junction bases not matched to a gene: 8. The CDR3 covers 15 residues.